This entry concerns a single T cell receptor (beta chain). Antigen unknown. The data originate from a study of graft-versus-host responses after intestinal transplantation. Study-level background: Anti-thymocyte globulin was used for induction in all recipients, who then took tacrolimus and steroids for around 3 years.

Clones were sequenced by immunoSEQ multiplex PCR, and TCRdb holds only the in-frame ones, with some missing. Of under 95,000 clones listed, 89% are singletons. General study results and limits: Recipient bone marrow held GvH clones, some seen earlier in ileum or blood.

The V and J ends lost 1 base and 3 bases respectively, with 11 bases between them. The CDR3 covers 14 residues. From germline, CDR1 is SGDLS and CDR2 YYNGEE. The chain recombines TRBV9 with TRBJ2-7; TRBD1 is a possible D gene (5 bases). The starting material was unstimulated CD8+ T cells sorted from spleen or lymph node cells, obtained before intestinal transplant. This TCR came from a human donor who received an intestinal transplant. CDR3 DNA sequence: TGTGCCAGCAGCGTAAATCTAGGGGACTACGAGCAGTACTTC. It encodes CASSVNLGDYEQYF.